Listed below are T cell receptor beta chains from one sample, sequenced in a study of EBV T-cell therapy then PD-1 blockade in nasopharyngeal carcinoma. The antigens of these receptors remain unknown. Here immunoSEQ multiplex PCR was the method, and the copy in TCRdb shows in-frame clones only, minus some. In the table there are approximately 23,000 clones, 82% of which are singletons. The input for sequencing was CD8+ T cells from blood, taken at day -245 from a patient whose treatment included autologous EBV-specific T cells and nivolumab. The receptors originated from a man between 40 and 49 years old with nasopharyngeal carcinoma. The CDR3 runs from the conserved cysteine through the conserved F or W. Fields, in order: V gene, J gene, CDR3 length, CDR3 protein.

TRBV6-4	TRBJ1-6	14	CASSEKPDGSPLHF
TRBV7-2	TRBJ2-7	15	CASSLDRDRVYEQYF
TRBV27	TRBJ1-6	14	CASSLSGMRSPLHF
TRBV7-9	TRBJ1-2	14	CASSLKGTNYGYTF
TRBV6-2/TRBV6-3	TRBJ2-2	14	CASSSAGETGELFF
TRBV6-4	TRBJ2-1	15	CASSTSGGSNNEQFF
TRBV29-1	TRBJ1-2	13	CSALLMTGYGYTF
TRBV27	TRBJ2-1	12	CASSLYAGEQFF
TRBV10-3	TRBJ2-7	15	CATSSLTTGGEEQYF
TRBV4-3	TRBJ2-3	15	CASSRAYTDTDTQYF
TRBV19	TRBJ1-2	14	CASSLRDSNYGYTF
TRBV13	TRBJ2-1	14	CASSTNGGAMEQFF
TRBV21-1	TRBJ2-7	14	CASSLGAGPYEQYF
TRBV7-9	TRBJ1-1	13	CASSLSWGTEAFF
TRBV10-3	TRBJ1-4	16	CAISEILISTNEKLFF
TRBV19	TRBJ2-4	13	CASSPRSGNIQYF
TRBV3-1/TRBV3-2	TRBJ1-3	16	CASSQRPINSGNTIYF
TRBV5-1	TRBJ1-6	18	CASSLVPGLSSYNSPLHF
TRBV5-5	TRBJ2-2	13	CASRGANTGELFF
TRBV9	TRBJ1-6	15	CASNSLGAANSPLHF
TRBV28	TRBJ1-2	12	CASSLEGGGYTF
TRBV4-3	TRBJ2-1	12	CASSQDYNEQFF